Listed below are T cell receptor beta chains from one sample, sequenced in a study of control samples from healthy donors and cancer patients. TCRdb's table, derived via immunoSEQ multiplex PCR, lists solely in-frame clones and lacks some. The table has roughly 130,000 clones, around 90% seen once. Sequenced sample: blood. These receptors all come from a man aged 18 to 29 in good health. Both conserved end residues are part of each CDR3. Each record gives: J gene, clone size, V gene, D gene, CDR3 protein, CDR3 DNA. D genes are given only for firm matches. Clone size, where shown, is once, few, many, or a class for clones that have expanded.

>TRBJ2-2|NA|TRBV5-8|NA
CASIIRGNGGELFF
TGTGCCAGCATTATTCGAGGGAATGGCGGGGAGCTGTTTTTT
>TRBJ2-4|once|TRBV2|TRBD1
CASSDTGGGSSEDF
TGTGCCAGCAGTGATACAGGGGGCGGCAGTTCGGAAGACTTC
>TRBJ1-6|NA|TRBV5-1|NA
CASTDSSHNSPLHF
TGCGCCAGTACGGACAGTTCCCATAATTCACCCCTCCACTTT
>TRBJ1-6|NA|TRBV28|NA
CASNGQAGRSNSPLHF
TGTGCCAGCAACGGCCAGGCGGGTCGATCTAATTCACCCCTCCACTTT
>TRBJ1-1|NA|TRBV19|TRBD1
CASSISGMLATGGTEAFF
TGTGCCAGTAGTATTTCAGGGATGTTGGCGACAGGGGGCACTGAAGCTTTCTTT
>TRBJ1-1|NA|TRBV12-3/TRBV12-4|NA
CASSYLVLDEAFF
TGTGCCAGCAGTTACCTGGTACTAGATGAAGCTTTCTTT
>TRBJ2-3|NA|TRBV7-3|TRBD2
CASTRAGGPTDTQYF
TGTGCCAGCACCAGGGCGGGGGGGCCCACAGATACGCAGTATTTT
>TRBJ2-1|NA|TRBV15|NA
CATSRDSGVSYNEQFF
TGTGCCACCAGCAGAGATTCAGGAGTTTCCTACAATGAGCAGTTCTTC
>TRBJ1-1|once|TRBV6-1|NA
CASSEYGGNTEAFF
TGTGCCAGCAGTGAGTACGGGGGGAACACTGAAGCTTTCTTT
>TRBJ1-4|NA|TRBV11-3|NA
CASSPGATNEKLFF
TGTGCCAGCAGCCCGGGGGCAACTAATGAAAAACTGTTTTTT
>TRBJ2-5|NA|TRBV3-1/TRBV3-2|NA
CASSQDRGAQYF
TGTGCCAGCAGCCAAGATCGCGGGGCCCAGTACTTC
>TRBJ2-1|once|TRBV10-3|NA
CAISAATAPGGPYNEQFF
TGTGCCATCAGTGCGGCGACAGCCCCGGGCGGACCGTACAATGAGCAGTTCTTC
>TRBJ1-5|NA|TRBV28|TRBD1
CASSEGDRGDNQPQHF
TGTGCCAGCAGTGAGGGGGACAGGGGAGACAATCAGCCCCAGCATTTT
>TRBJ1-3|NA|TRBV19|TRBD1
CAMPRDRLFISGNTIYF
TGTGCCATGCCCCGGGACAGGTTATTTATTAGTGGAAACACCATATATTTT
>TRBJ2-3|once|TRBV18|NA
CASSWVGTTDTQYF
TGTGCCAGCTCCTGGGTGGGCACCACAGATACGCAGTATTTT
>TRBJ2-3|NA|TRBV5-6|TRBD1
CASSLGTGSGDTQYF
TGTGCCAGCAGCTTAGGGACAGGGAGTGGGGATACGCAGTATTTT
>TRBJ1-3|NA|TRBV6-2/TRBV6-3|TRBD1
CASSSTGDYGNTIYF
TGTGCCAGCAGCTCAACAGGGGACTATGGAAACACCATATATTTT
>TRBJ1-2|few|TRBV14|NA
CASSLSPGLGYTF
TGTGCCAGCAGCCTCTCGCCAGGGCTTGGCTACACCTTC
>TRBJ2-7|NA|TRBV28|NA
CASSGGNRDYEQYF
TGTGCCAGCAGTGGGGGGAACAGGGACTACGAGCAGTACTTC
>TRBJ2-1|NA|TRBV24-1|TRBD1
CATSEGGQVKNWYEQFF
TGTGCCACCAGTGAGGGGGGACAGGTCAAAAATTGGTATGAGCAGTTCTTC
>TRBJ2-4|NA|TRBV7-8|TRBD2
CASSSGASGRGNIQYF
TGTGCCAGCAGTAGCGGGGCTAGCGGGAGGGGAAACATTCAGTACTTC
>TRBJ2-1|NA|TRBV6-5|NA
CAARDWVLNEQFF
TGTGCCGCAAGGGATTGGGTGCTCAATGAGCAGTTCTTC
>TRBJ1-3|NA|TRBV4-3|TRBD1
CASSQEGTAGNTIYF
TGCGCCAGCAGCCAAGAAGGGACAGCTGGAAACACCATATATTTT
>TRBJ1-5|once|TRBV19|NA
CASSMGNQPQHF
TGTGCCAGTAGTATGGGGAATCAGCCCCAGCATTTT
>TRBJ2-5|NA|TRBV10-1|NA
CASSGGGEETQYF
TGCGCCAGCAGTGGAGGCGGGGAAGAGACCCAGTACTTC
>TRBJ1-2|NA|TRBV5-5|NA
CASSFALLISRLGYTF
TGTGCCAGCAGCTTTGCCCTTCTCATTTCACGGCTCGGCTACACCTTC
>TRBJ2-3|NA|TRBV19|NA
CASSQTDTDTQYF
TGTGCCAGTAGTCAGACCGACACAGATACGCAGTATTTT
>TRBJ2-7|NA|TRBV6-4|TRBD1
CASSSTGYGEQYF
TGTGCCAGCAGTTCGACAGGGTACGGCGAGCAGTACTTC
>TRBJ2-2|NA|TRBV7-2|NA
CASSQESAGELFF
TGTGCCAGCAGCCAAGAGAGTGCCGGGGAGCTGTTTTTT
>TRBJ2-7|NA|TRBV7-9|NA
CASSSGAYEQYF
TGTGCCAGCAGCTCGGGGGCCTACGAGCAGTACTTC
>TRBJ1-5|NA|TRBV19|NA
CASSMRGRVRQPQHF
TGTGCCAGTAGTATGCGCGGCAGGGTCCGTCAGCCCCAGCATTTT
>TRBJ2-4|NA|TRBV5-6|NA
CASSLYRQEIAKNIQYF
TGTGCCAGCAGCTTGTATCGACAGGAAATAGCCAAAAACATTCAGTACTTC
>TRBJ1-2|NA|TRBV12-2|NA
CASRLAKGRGFGYTF
TGTGCAAGTCGCTTAGCGAAGGGCAGGGGGTTTGGCTACACCTTC
>TRBJ2-1|once|TRBV5-1|NA
CASSLGFAYNEQFF
TGCGCCAGCAGCTTGGGGTTCGCCTACAATGAGCAGTTCTTC
>TRBJ2-5|NA|TRBV5-1|NA
CASSPRGRDQYF
TGCGCCAGCAGCCCCCGAGGAAGGGACCAGTACTTC
>TRBJ2-5|NA|TRBV4-1|TRBD2
CASSGGTSGGLQETQYF
TGCGCCAGCAGCGGAGGGACTAGCGGGGGACTACAAGAGACCCAGTACTTC
>TRBJ1-4|NA|TRBV9|NA
CASKTTRHLEKLFF
TGTGCCAGCAAGACCACAAGGCATTTGGAAAAACTGTTTTTT
>TRBJ2-5|NA|TRBV10-3|NA
CAISDPGGAAQETQYF
TGTGCCATCAGTGACCCCGGCGGGGCGGCCCAAGAGACCCAGTACTTC
>TRBJ1-4|NA|TRBV27|NA
CASRPGAGEKLFF
TGTGCCAGCAGACCGGGGGCGGGTGAAAAACTGTTTTTT